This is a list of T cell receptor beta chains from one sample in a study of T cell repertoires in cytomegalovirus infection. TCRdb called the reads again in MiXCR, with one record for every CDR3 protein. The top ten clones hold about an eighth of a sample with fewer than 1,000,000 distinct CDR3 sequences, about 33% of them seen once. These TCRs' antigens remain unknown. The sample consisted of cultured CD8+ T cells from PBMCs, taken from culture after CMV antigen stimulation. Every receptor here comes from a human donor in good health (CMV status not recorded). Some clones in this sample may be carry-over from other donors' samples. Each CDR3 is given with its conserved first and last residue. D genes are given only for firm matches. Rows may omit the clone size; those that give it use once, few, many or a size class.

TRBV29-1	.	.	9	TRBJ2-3	TGCAGCGTTGCAGATACGCAGTATTTT	CSVADTQYF
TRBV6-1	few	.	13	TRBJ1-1	TGTGCCAGCAGGGCAGGGACGAACACTGAAGCTTTCTTT	CASRAGTNTEAFF
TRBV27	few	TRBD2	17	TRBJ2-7	TGTGCCAGCAGTTTACTCAACCCTAGCGGGGGATCTCAAGAGCAGTACTTC	CASSLLNPSGGSQEQYF
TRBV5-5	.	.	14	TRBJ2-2	TGTGCCAGCAGCTTGGGGGAGATTCGAAGGGAGCTGTTTTTT	CASSLGEIRRELFF
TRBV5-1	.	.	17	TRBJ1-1	TGCGCCAGCAGCTTGGAGGCCTTGGTATTCGGTAACACTGAAGCTTTCTTT	CASSLEALVFGNTEAFF
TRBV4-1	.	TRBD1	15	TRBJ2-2	TGCGCCAGCAGCCTAGCACTGACAGGGCCCGGGGAGCTGTTTTTT	CASSLALTGPGELFF
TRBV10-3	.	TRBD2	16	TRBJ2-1	TGTGCCATCAGTGAAAAGGACGGGGGGGTCTACAATGAGCAGTTCTTC	CAISEKDGGVYNEQFF
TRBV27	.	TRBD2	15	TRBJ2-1	TGTGCCAGCACCTTGGTGCGGGGGGCCGGGGATGAGCAGTTCTTC	CASTLVRGAGDEQFF
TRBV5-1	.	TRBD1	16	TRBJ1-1	TGCGCCAGCAGCTTGGGGGCAGGGGGCGCGTACACTGAAGCTTTCTTT	CASSLGAGGAYTEAFF
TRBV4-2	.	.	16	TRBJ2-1	TGTGCCAGCAGCCTCCTTCTAGGGGGGCAGGAGAATGAGCAGTTCTTC	CASSLLLGGQENEQFF
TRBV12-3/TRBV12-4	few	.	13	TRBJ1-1	TGTGCCAGCAGTTTAGCCAGCCTCACTGAAGCTTTCTTT	CASSLASLTEAFF
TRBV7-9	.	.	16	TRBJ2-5	TGTGCCAGCAGCTCAGAGCCCCACTACCTCGGGGAGACCCAGTACTTC	CASSSEPHYLGETQYF
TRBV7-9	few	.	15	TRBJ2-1	TGTGCCAGCAGCTTAGAAGTTTCCGGAAACAATGAGCAGTTCTTC	CASSLEVSGNNEQFF
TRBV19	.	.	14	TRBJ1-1	TGTGCCAGTAGGACTGAAAGGGGCAGCACTGAAGCTTTCTTT	CASRTERGSTEAFF